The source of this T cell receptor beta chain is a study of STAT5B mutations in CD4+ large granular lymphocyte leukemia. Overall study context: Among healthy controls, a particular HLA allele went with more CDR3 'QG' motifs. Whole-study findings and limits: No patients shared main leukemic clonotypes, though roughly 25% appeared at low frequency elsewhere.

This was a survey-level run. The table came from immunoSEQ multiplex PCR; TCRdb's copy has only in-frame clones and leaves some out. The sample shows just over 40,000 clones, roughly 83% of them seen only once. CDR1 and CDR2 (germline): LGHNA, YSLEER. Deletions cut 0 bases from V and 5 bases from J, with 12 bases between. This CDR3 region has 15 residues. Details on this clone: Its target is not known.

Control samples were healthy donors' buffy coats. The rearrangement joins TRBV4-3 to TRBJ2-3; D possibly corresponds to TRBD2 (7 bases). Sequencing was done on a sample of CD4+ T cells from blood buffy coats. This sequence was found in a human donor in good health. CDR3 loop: CASSQEWGGGDTQYF. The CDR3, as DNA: TGCGCCAGCAGCCAAGAATGGGGGGGCGGAGATACGCAGTATTTT.